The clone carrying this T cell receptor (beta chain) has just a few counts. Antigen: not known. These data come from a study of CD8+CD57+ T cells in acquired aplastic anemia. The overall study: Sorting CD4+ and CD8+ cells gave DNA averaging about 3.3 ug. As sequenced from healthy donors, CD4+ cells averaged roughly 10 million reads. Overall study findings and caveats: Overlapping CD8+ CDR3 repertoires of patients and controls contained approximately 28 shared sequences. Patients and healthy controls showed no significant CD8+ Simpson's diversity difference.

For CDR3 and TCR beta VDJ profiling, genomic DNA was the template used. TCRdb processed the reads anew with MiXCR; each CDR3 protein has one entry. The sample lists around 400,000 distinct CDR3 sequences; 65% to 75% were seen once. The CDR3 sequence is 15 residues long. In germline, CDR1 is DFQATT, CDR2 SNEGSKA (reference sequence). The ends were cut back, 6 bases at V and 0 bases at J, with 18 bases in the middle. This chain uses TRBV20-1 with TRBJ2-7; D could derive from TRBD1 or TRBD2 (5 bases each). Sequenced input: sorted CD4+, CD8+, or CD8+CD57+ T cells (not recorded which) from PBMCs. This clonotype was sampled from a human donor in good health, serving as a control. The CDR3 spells CSAYAGRESSYEQYF. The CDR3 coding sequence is TGCAGTGCCTATGCAGGCAGGGAGAGCTCCTACGAGCAGTACTTC.